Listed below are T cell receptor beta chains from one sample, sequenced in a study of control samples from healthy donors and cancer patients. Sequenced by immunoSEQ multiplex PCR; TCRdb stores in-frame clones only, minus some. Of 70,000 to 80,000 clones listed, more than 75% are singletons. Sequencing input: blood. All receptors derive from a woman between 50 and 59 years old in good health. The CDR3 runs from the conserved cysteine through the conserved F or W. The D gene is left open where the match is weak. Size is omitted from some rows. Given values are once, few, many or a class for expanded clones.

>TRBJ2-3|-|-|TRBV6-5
CASSYSPTSTDTQYF
TGTGCCAGCAGTTACTCGCCCACCAGCACAGATACGCAGTATTTT
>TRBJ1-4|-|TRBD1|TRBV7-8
CASSPTGAQPREKLFF
TGTGCCAGCAGCCCGACAGGGGCCCAACCTAGGGAAAAACTGTTTTTT
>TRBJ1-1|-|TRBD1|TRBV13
CASSRGTAAPEAFF
TGTGCCAGCAGCCGAGGGACAGCAGCCCCTGAAGCTTTCTTT
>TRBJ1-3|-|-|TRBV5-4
CASSLDGSGNTIYF
TGTGCCAGCAGCTTGGATGGCTCTGGAAACACCATATATTTT
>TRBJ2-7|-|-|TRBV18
CASSPGSVYEQYF
TGTGCCAGCTCACCAGGGTCGGTATACGAGCAGTACTTC
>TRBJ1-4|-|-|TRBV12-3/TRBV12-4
CASSFYSNEKLFF
TGTGCCAGCAGTTTTTACAGTAATGAAAAACTGTTTTTT
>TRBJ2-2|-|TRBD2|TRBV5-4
CASSAAGGPFGAGELFF
TGTGCCAGCAGCGCAGCGGGAGGGCCTTTTGGGGCCGGGGAGCTGTTTTTT
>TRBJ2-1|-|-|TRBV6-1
CASSEWTTRSSYNEQFF
TGTGCCAGCAGTGAATGGACAACCCGGAGCTCCTACAATGAGCAGTTCTTC
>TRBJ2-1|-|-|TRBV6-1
CASSEAPSRGYEQFF
TGTGCCAGCAGTGAAGCTCCATCCCGAGGGTATGAGCAGTTCTTC
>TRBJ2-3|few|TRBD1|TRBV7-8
CASSFRGGPDTQYF
TGTGCCAGCAGCTTTAGAGGGGGCCCAGATACGCAGTATTTT